This T cell receptor beta chain was captured by sequencing in a study of breast tumors, draining lymph nodes, adjacent tissues. The CDR3 spans 15 residues. Germline-derived CDR1 and CDR2 are SGHDN and FVKESK. Trimming took 0 bases from V and 0 from J, leaving 7 bases between them. Samples came from axillary lymph nodes draining the breast cancer. One entry per CDR3 protein results from TCRdb running MiXCR on the multiplex PCR reads. The sample has fewer than 200,000 distinct CDR3 sequences, roughly a third seen once. The J gene is TRBJ2-3, the V gene TRBV14; D gene ambiguous. The receptor was derived from a female donor with breast cancer. Some clones in this sample may be carry-over from other donors' samples. The sample was axillary lymph node tissue. The DNA for the CDR3 is TGTGCCAGCAGCCAAGATACGGCTAGCACAGATACGCAGTATTTT. This translates into CASSQDTASTDTQYF.